Below are 7 T cell receptor beta chains sequenced from a single sample in a study of graft-versus-host responses after intestinal transplantation. Data came from immunoSEQ multiplex PCR; TCRdb stores just in-frame clones and leaves some out. The table includes some 85,000 clones, around 93% detected once. No antigens are known for them. The sample here was unstimulated CD8+ T cells sorted from spleen or lymph node cells, taken before transplant. These receptors originate from a human donor who was the organ donor for an intestinal transplant.

This clone was detected only once. The chain employs TRBV6-5 and TRBJ2-5, with D possibly being TRBD1 (6 bases). The DNA end is more similar to TRBJ2-7, so the J call may be wrong. This CDR3 contains 16 residues. Germline loops: CDR1 MNHEY, CDR2 SVGAGI. CDR3 sequence reads: CASSYRTVHPYYEQYF. CDR3 sequence (DNA): TGTGCCAGCAGTTATCGGACAGTTCACCCTTACTACGAGCAGTACTTC.

The chain recombines TRBV7-9 with TRBJ1-3, with D perhaps matching TRBD1 (6 bases). From germline, CDR1 is SEHNR and CDR2 FQNEAQ (reference sequence). This CDR3 contains 16 residues. V dropped 2 bases and J dropped 2 bases, with 13 bases sitting between them. The DNA of the CDR3 is TGTGCCAGCAGCTTACCTCGACAGGCCGCTGGAAACACCATATATTTT. This codes for CASSLPRQAAGNTIYF.

The chain joins TRBV7-6 to TRBJ2-3; 8 bases line up with TRBD2. J was trimmed by 3 bases and V by 5 bases; bases with no gene match: 13. The CDR3 spans 17 residues. The V gene's germline CDR1 is SGHVS and CDR2 FNYEAQ. The CDR3 coding sequence is TGTGCCAGCAGCCCCGCCGGGGGGGGAGTAGGTACAGATACGCAGTATTTT. This codes for CASSPAGGGVGTDTQYF.

As for this clone: An end of the junction differs from the germline gene, which may be a read error. The chain employs TRBV19 and TRBJ1-1, with D perhaps TRBD1 (6 bases). CDR3 length: 16 residues. Germline lookup yields CDR1 LNHDA and CDR2 SQIVND (reference sequence). CDR3 nucleotide sequence: TGTGCCAGTGGGTGGGGAACAGGGCGCATGAACGCTGAAGCTTTCTTT. It specifies CASGWGTGRMNAEAFF.

The rearrangement joins TRBV13 to TRBJ2-1; TRBD1 matches at 7 bases. CDR1 is PRHDT, CDR2 FYEKMQ, per germline (reference sequence). V shed 4 bases, J shed 4 bases, and the junction held 7 bases outside the gene matches. The CDR3 covers 15 residues. CDR3 bases: TGTGCCAGCAGCTCCCGGGACAGAGAATACAATGAGCAGTTCTTC. This translates into CASSSRDREYNEQFF.

The rearrangement links TRBV25-1 to TRBJ1-1; unclear D gene. The CDR3 has 13 residues. With 4 bases removed from V and 1 base from J, the gap between germline ends came to 7 bases. Germline V gene sequence: CDR1 MGHDK, CDR2 SYGVNS. The CDR3 DNA is TGTGCCAGCAGTGTCGGAGGGAACACTGAAGCTTTCTTT. Residues: CASSVGGNTEAFF.

V is TRBV19 and J is TRBJ2-6; D is unresolved. Per germline, CDR1 LNHDA and CDR2 SQIVND (reference sequence). The germline V and J ends were trimmed by 6 bases and 0 bases, with 9 bases remaining between them. CDR3 length equals 15 residues. Here the CDR3 DNA reads TGTGCCAGTAGCATAACTCTCTCTGGGGCCAACGTCCTGACTTTC. It yields the protein CASSITLSGANVLTF.